This T cell receptor (beta chain) was sequenced for a study of cytotoxic CD8 clonotypes in ibrutinib-treated CLL. Notes on the study in general: Rare overall, public clonotypes shrank or held steady under therapy.

This CDR3 contains 13 residues. Germline V gene sequence: CDR1 ENHRY, CDR2 SYGVKD. V gave up 6 bases and J gave up 0 bases; unmatched junction bases: 2. About this clone: Its antigen is as yet unknown.

The protocol was immunoSEQ multiplex PCR, while the TCRdb copy is restricted to in-frame clones and leaves out a portion. The sample records around 330,000 clones, 67% being singletons. This receptor was identified in a human donor with chronic lymphocytic leukemia. The source material was PBMCs, sampled after 36 months of ibrutinib treatment. The chain combines TRBV10-3 with TRBJ2-7; 7 bases align to TRBD1. The CDR3: CAIRRDSSYEQYF. The CDR3 bases are TGTGCCATCAGGAGGGACAGCTCCTACGAGCAGTACTTC.